Listed here are 10 T cell receptor beta chains from one sample, sequenced in a study of regulatory T cells in long-lasting Graves disease. Construction of TCR beta libraries relied on iRepertoire HTBI primers and on Arm-PCR targeting CDR3 regions. One entry per CDR3 protein, called by TCRdb with MiXCR from the multiplex PCR reads. Of 700,000 or so distinct CDR3 sequences listed, approximately 29% are singletons. Time point of the sample: persistent/refractory GD, antithyroid drugs over 5 years with positive TRAb. The TCR library used RNA extracted from PBMCs. Material: peripheral blood mononuclear cells (PBMCs), obtained when the disease was refractory, from a patient treated with antithyroid drugs. These receptors all stem from a female donor with Graves disease.

The chain combines TRBV9 with TRBJ1-4, with 9 nucleotides matching TRBD1. The CDR3 has 15 amino acids. V lost 0 bases and J lost 5; bases outside the gene matches: 2. The germline CDR1 and CDR2 sequences are SGDLS and YYNGEE. The CDR3 nucleotides read TGTGCCAGCAGCGTAGGCGGGACAGGGAATGAAAAACTGTTTTTT. Translated, it gives CASSVGGTGNEKLFF.

The V and J genes are TRBV20-1 and TRBJ2-1; D possibly corresponds to TRBD2 (6 bases). Trimming stripped 0 bases from V and 1 base from J, with 16 bases between. Per germline, CDR1 DFQATT and CDR2 SNEGSKA (reference sequence). There are 17 residues in the CDR3. The CDR3 DNA is TGCAGTGCTAGAGATCTGGTTGCGGGACGTTCCTACAATGAGCAGTTCTTC. As protein: CSARDLVAGRSYNEQFF.

The sample holds many counts of this clonotype. This chain joins TRBV28 and TRBJ1-2; 7 bases map to TRBD1. From germline, CDR1 is MDHEN and CDR2 SYDVKM. The CDR3 is 15 amino acids. Trimming cost V 5 bases and J 8 bases; bases outside gene matches: 14. The CDR3 DNA reads TGTGCCAGCAGTCTACAAACAGGGGAACTGAGGGGCTACACCTTC. Amino acid sequence: CASSLQTGELRGYTF.

The J gene is TRBJ1-1, the V gene TRBV7-9, with D perhaps matching TRBD1 (6 bases). The CDR3 runs to 14 residues. The germline CDR1 and CDR2 sequences are SEHNR and FQNEAQ (reference sequence). V lost 6 bases and J lost 0, with 11 bases in between. The chain's CDR3 is CASSRQALNTEAFF. The CDR3 DNA reads as TGTGCCAGCAGTAGACAGGCACTGAACACTGAAGCTTTCTTT.

At least ten counts were recorded for this clonotype. V gene TRBV28 combines with J gene TRBJ2-5; 9 bases align to TRBD1. The V and J ends lost 10 bases and 3 bases, in that order; junction bases with no gene match: 9. The CDR3 runs to 14 residues. The germline CDR1 and CDR2 sequences are MDHEN and SYDVKM. For the CDR3, the DNA is TGTGCCACCCTCCGGGACAGGGCAAAAGAGACCCAGTACTTC. Translated, it gives CATLRDRAKETQYF.

Concerning this clonotype: Being one base from a much bigger clone, this may be a read error. No conserved phenylalanine or tryptophan is present at the end of the CDR3, so a read error is the likely explanation. The chain is built from TRBV2 and TRBJ1-1; a weak D match, TRBD1 (6 bases). The CDR3 spans 14 residues. V was cut by 9 bases and J by 0 bases, with 14 bases left in between. Per germline, CDR1 SNHLY and CDR2 FYNNEI. CDR3 sequence: CARGGALMNTEAFL. The CDR3 nucleotides read TGTGCCAGAGGGGGGGCTCTGATGAACACTGAAGCTTTCCTT.

As regards this clonotype: The final CDR3 position lacks the conserved phenylalanine or tryptophan, pointing to a likely read error. No DNA is shown, since the ends of the CDR3 on it are uncertain; the CDR3 is the one TCRdb lists. This chain links TRBV12-5 with TRBJ2-7. The CDR3 contains 10 residues when both ends are counted. Germline CDR1 is LGHNT and CDR2 is FRNRAP. CDR3: CASGLVLHSI.

J is TRBJ1-6 and V is TRBV3-1; tentatively, D is TRBD1 (5 bases). Germline V gene data show CDR1 as LGHDT and CDR2 as YNNKEL (reference sequence). The CDR3 spans 14 residues. Deletions cut 4 bases from V and 13 bases from J, with 17 bases between. The CDR3 bases are TGTGCCAGCAGCCCAGGGTCTGACATCCGGCCCCTCCACTTT. As protein: CASSPGSDIRPLHF.

The chain carries TRBV18 and TRBJ1-2; D perhaps matches TRBD1 (5 bases). From germline, CDR1 is KGHSH and CDR2 LQKENI. Trimming cost V 3 bases and J 6 bases, with 17 bases left between them. The CDR3 spans 15 residues. CDR3 in DNA: TGTGCCAGCTCACCGAAGGAGGGACGTGGACATGGCTACACCTTC. Amino acid sequence: CASSPKEGRGHGYTF.

The chain couples TRBV5-4 to TRBJ1-3; D is undetermined. Deletions cut 5 bases from V and 2 bases from J, with 17 bases between. The CDR3 has 16 residues. Germline V gene data show CDR1 as SGHNT and CDR2 as YYREEE (reference sequence). CDR3 amino acids: CASSLGSPRAGNTIYF. The CDR3 DNA reads as TGTGCCAGCAGTCTGGGGAGCCCGCGGGCTGGAAACACCATATATTTT.